The count of the clone carrying this T cell receptor beta chain is one. There are 15 residues in the CDR3. V shed 1 base and J shed 2 bases, with 11 bases lying between them. Germline CDR1 is SEHNR and CDR2 is FQNEAQ (reference sequence). These data belong to a study of technical replicates of blood from several donors. Libraries were prepared by immunoSEQ multiplex PCR; TCRdb keeps only in-frame clonotypes and omits some of them. Among 95,000 to 100,000 clones, under 97% were seen once, and the ten largest hold 0.23%. The chain uses TRBV7-9 and TRBJ2-5; unclear D gene. The receptor was isolated from a human donor in good health. What was sequenced was T cells isolated from PBMCs. CDR3 sequence (DNA): TGTGCCAGCAGCTTAGAATCGCAGATACAAGAGACCCAGTACTTC. Residues: CASSLESQIQETQYF.